The 25 T cell receptor beta chains below all came from one sample that was sequenced in a study of blood T cell repertoires in COVID-19. Sequenced by immunoSEQ multiplex PCR; TCRdb stores in-frame clones only, minus some. The sample has some 300,000 clones, around 92% seen once. Sequenced: peripheral blood. These receptors all stem from a woman in her 30s with COVID-19, enrolled during active disease.

A note on this clone: The sample has other DNA sequences that encode this CDR3 too. The V gene is TRBV9, the J gene TRBJ1-2; no clear D gene. Per the germline V gene, CDR1 is SGDLS and CDR2 is YYNGEE. Trimming took 5 bases from V and 1 from J, leaving 6 bases between them. CDR3 length: 12 amino acids. In DNA form, the CDR3 reads TGTGCCAGCAGTCAGAATAACTATGGCTACACCTTC. It specifies CASSQNNYGYTF.

The rearrangement links TRBV5-5 to TRBJ1-1; the D is unclear. The CDR3 covers 14 residues. The ends were cut back, 3 bases at V and 5 bases at J, with 14 bases in the middle. Per the germline V gene, CDR1 is SGHKS and CDR2 is YYEKEE (reference sequence). CDR3 sequence (DNA): TGTGCCAGCAGCTCCACCCCCGGGAATACTGAAGCTTTCTTT. As protein: CASSSTPGNTEAFF.

The rearrangement uses TRBV6-6 and TRBJ2-7; D gene uncertain. Germline CDR1 is MNHNY and CDR2 is SVGAGI (reference sequence). The CDR3 spans 14 residues. V gave up 2 bases and J gave up 0 bases, with 8 bases separating them. CDR3 region: CASSYLSDSYEQYF. As DNA, the CDR3 is TGTGCCAGCAGTTACCTGAGTGACTCCTACGAGCAGTACTTC.

V is TRBV4-1 and J is TRBJ2-2; 7 bases align to TRBD2. The CDR3 runs to 14 residues. The V gene end was trimmed by 6 bases and the J gene end by 4 bases; junction bases not matched to a gene: 5. Germline V CDR1 and CDR2: MGHRA, YSYEKL. The CDR3 DNA reads as TGCGCCAGCAGGCGCCCGGGGGGCACCGGGGAGCTGTTTTTT. It yields the protein CASRRPGGTGELFF.

The chain combines TRBV30 with TRBJ1-2; tentative D call: TRBD1 (6 bases). This CDR3 is built from 14 residues. Germline CDR1 is GTSNPN and CDR2 is SVGIG (reference sequence). Trimming stripped 0 bases from V and 5 bases from J, with 13 bases between. The CDR3 loop reads CAWSVDRSRYGYTF. In DNA form, the CDR3 reads TGTGCCTGGAGTGTGGACAGATCTCGGTATGGCTACACCTTC. The entire variable domain, with the rest obtained from reference TRBV30 and TRBJ1-2, is as follows: SQTIHQWPATLVQPVGSPLSLECTVEGTSNPNLYWYRQAAGRGLQLLFYSVGIGQISSEVPQNLSASRPQDRQFILSSKKLLLSDSGFYLCAWSVDRSRYGYTFGSGTRLTVV.

This clone has more than one count but fewer than ten. The V gene is TRBV5-5, the J gene TRBJ2-7; TRBD1 matches at 7 bases. CDR3 length: 14 residues. Germline lookup yields CDR1 SGHKS and CDR2 YYEKEE (reference sequence). V lost 3 bases and J lost 2; bases outside the gene matches: 5. The CDR3 nucleotides are TGTGCCAGCAGCTCTAGACAGGGTACCTACGAGCAGTACGTC. Its translation: CASSSRQGTYEQYV.

This rearrangement joins TRBV9 to TRBJ2-5; 8 bases fit TRBD2. The germline CDR1 and CDR2 sequences are SGDLS and YYNGEE. This CDR3 is 14 amino acids long. Losses at the gene ends were 3 bases for V and 5 bases for J; bases not matched to a gene: 6. The CDR3 DNA follows: TGTGCCAGCAGCGCCGCGGGGGGATTGGAGACCCAGTACTTC. Translation gives CASSAAGGLETQYF.

The chain employs TRBV11-1 and TRBJ2-3; 10 nucleotides match TRBD1. Per germline, CDR1 SGHAT and CDR2 FQDESV (reference sequence). The junction had 4 bases not matched to a gene; V was cut back by 5 bases and J by 2 bases. There are 15 residues in the CDR3. CDR3 amino acids: CASSDRGHATDTQYF. The CDR3, as DNA: TGTGCCAGCAGCGACAGGGGGCATGCCACAGATACGCAGTATTTT.

The rearrangement links TRBV5-1 to TRBJ2-5; 12 bases match TRBD2. This CDR3 comprises 15 residues. CDR1 SGHRS and CDR2 YFSETQ come from the germline V gene. V dropped 8 bases and J dropped 1; count of bases not matched to a gene: 6. This CDR3 is CASRTSGNIQETQYF. CDR3 in DNA: TGCGCCAGTAGGACTAGCGGGAACATCCAAGAGACCCAGTACTTC. Combining the CDR3 with reference TRBV5-1 and TRBJ2-5 gives the whole variable domain KAGVTQTPRYLIKTRGQQVTLSCSPISGHRSVSWYQQTPGQGLQFLFEYFSETQRNKGNFPGRFSGRQFSNSRSEMNVSTLELGDSALYLCASRTSGNIQETQYFGPGTRLLVL.

This chain uses TRBV5-4 with TRBJ1-2; no clear D gene. Trimming shortened V by 0 bases and J by 2 bases, and 11 bases separated the two germline ends. The CDR3 loop spans 15 amino acids. Germline values: CDR1 SGHNT, CDR2 YYREEE (reference sequence). The CDR3 DNA reads TGTGCCAGCAGCTTGGCAGGCAGACTAAACTATGGCTACACCTTC. Amino acid sequence: CASSLAGRLNYGYTF.

The CDR3, as DNA: TGCGCCAGCAGCCCGATTGAAACAGGGGTGAGGGCTGAAGCTTTCTTT. The encoded protein is CASSPIETGVRAEAFF. V is TRBV4-1 and J is TRBJ1-1, with 7 bases matching TRBD1. Germline CDR1 and CDR2: MGHRA and YSYEKL. With 4 bases clipped from V and 6 bases from J, the junction kept 14 bases outside the gene matches. This CDR3 has 16 amino acids.

The V gene is TRBV7-2, the J gene TRBJ2-7; 9 bases match TRBD1. The CDR3 consists of 14 residues. Germline CDR1 reads SGHTA; CDR2 reads FQGNSA. J gave up 2 bases and V 4 bases, and 3 bases lay outside the gene matches. The CDR3 DNA is TGTGCCAGCAGCTCTGGGACAGGGCCCTACGAGCAGTACTTC. Amino acids: CASSSGTGPYEQYF.

This rearrangement joins TRBV6-5 to TRBJ1-3; 8 bases are a match to TRBD1. This CDR3 has 14 residues. With 4 bases clipped from V and 3 bases from J, the junction kept 2 bases outside the gene matches. CDR1 MNHEY and CDR2 SVGAGI come from the germline V gene. The CDR3 sequence: CASSFTGGGNTIYF. The DNA for the CDR3 is TGTGCCAGCAGTTTTACAGGGGGTGGAAACACCATATATTTT.

The V call is TRBV7-9, the J call TRBJ2-2; TRBD1 might be the D (6 bases). The CDR3 sequence is 16 residues long. From germline, CDR1 is SEHNR and CDR2 FQNEAQ (reference sequence). V lost 1 base to trimming and J lost 0 bases, with 9 bases between them. The DNA of the CDR3 is TGTGCCAGCAGCTTAGAGGGGGTCGCGAACACCGGGGAGCTGTTTTTT. The encoded protein is CASSLEGVANTGELFF. The full variable domain, completed using reference TRBV7-9 and TRBJ2-2, is DTGVSQNPRHKITKRGQNVTFRCDPISEHNRLYWYRQTLGQGPEFLTYFQNEAQLEKSRLLSDRFSAERPKGSFSTLEIQRTEQGDSAMYLCASSLEGVANTGELFFGEGSRLTVL.

The chain carries TRBV6-5 and TRBJ1-6; D remains unclear. The CDR3 covers 14 residues. Germline loops: CDR1 MNHEY, CDR2 SVGAGI. V was shortened by 8 bases and J by 6 bases, with 14 bases between the two germline ends. Here the CDR3 DNA reads TGTGCCAGCCATGAGAGGGAGCCTAATTCACCCCTCCACTTT. This sequence encodes CASHEREPNSPLHF.

The chain couples TRBV4-1 to TRBJ2-7, with a possible D match to TRBD2 (5 bases). Germline assignment: CDR1 MGHRA and CDR2 YSYEKL. The germline V and J ends were trimmed by 1 base and 6 bases, with 10 bases remaining between them. The CDR3 runs 13 residues. The CDR3 protein is CASSQGPLGEQYF. The CDR3 DNA reads TGCGCCAGCAGCCAAGGCCCACTAGGCGAGCAGTACTTC.

This rearrangement joins TRBV28 to TRBJ2-2; D perhaps matches TRBD2 (5 bases). V dropped 5 bases and J dropped 2 bases, with 18 bases sitting between them. The CDR3 sequence is 17 residues long. CDR1 is MDHEN, CDR2 SYDVKM, per germline. The CDR3 region has the DNA TGTGCCAGCAGTCACACGGCGGGCTGGCTAAACACCGGGGAGCTGTTTTTT. This encodes CASSHTAGWLNTGELFF. The entire variable domain, with the rest obtained from reference TRBV28 and TRBJ2-2, is as follows: DVKVTQSSRYLVKRTGEKVFLECVQDMDHENMFWYRQDPGLGLRLIYFSYDVKMKEKGDIPEGYSVSREKKERFSLILESASTNQTSMYLCASSHTAGWLNTGELFFGEGSRLTVL.

The chain couples TRBV6-1 to TRBJ2-7, with TRBD2 as a possible D gene (5 bases). This CDR3 comprises 16 residues. V shed 4 bases and J shed 4 bases, with 20 bases lying between them. Germline V gene data show CDR1 as MNHNS and CDR2 as SASEGT. DNA of the CDR3: TGTGCCAGCAGTGGGCCTATAACAGAGAGGGCGTACGAGCAGTACTTC. This sequence encodes CASSGPITERAYEQYF.

This chain joins TRBV4-2 and TRBJ1-2; D not certain. Germline CDR1 and CDR2: LGHNA and YNFKEQ. Trimming left V 1 base short and J 4 bases short, with 10 bases between. The CDR3 totals 14 residues. The CDR3 DNA reads as TGTGCCAGCAGCCAAGGAGGTGACGTCTATGGCTACACCTTC. Translating gives CASSQGGDVYGYTF.

The chain combines TRBV6-5 with TRBJ1-1; D is perhaps TRBD1 (6 bases). Trimming removed 6 bases at V and 4 bases at J, with 15 bases between. Germline CDR1 is MNHEY and CDR2 is SVGAGI. The length of the CDR3 is 14 residues. The CDR3 here is CASSSKTGSTEAFF. DNA for the CDR3: TGTGCCAGCAGCTCAAAGACAGGCAGCACTGAAGCTTTCTTT.

The CDR3 loop reads CSASGTADNEKLFF. In DNA, the CDR3 is TGCAGTGCTAGTGGGACAGCGGATAATGAAAAACTGTTTTTT. The chain joins TRBV20-1 to TRBJ1-4; 7 nucleotides line up with TRBD1. The CDR3 is 14 residues long. Germline V gives CDR1 DFQATT, CDR2 SNEGSKA (reference sequence). V was pared by 3 bases and J by 4 bases, with 5 bases of the junction left unmatched.

The genes are TRBV5-4 and TRBJ1-5; D remains ambiguous. Per the germline V gene, CDR1 is SGHNT and CDR2 is YYREEE (reference sequence). Trimming shortened V by 0 bases and J by 3 bases, and 7 bases separated the two germline ends. There are 14 residues in the CDR3. CDR3 amino acids: CASSLDPNNQPQHF. CDR3 nucleotide sequence: TGTGCCAGCAGCTTGGATCCCAACAATCAGCCCCAGCATTTT.

The rearrangement uses TRBV28 and TRBJ2-7; a weak D match, TRBD1 (5 bases). This CDR3 region has 12 residues. Germline V gives CDR1 MDHEN, CDR2 SYDVKM. V lost 5 bases and J 3 bases, leaving 8 bases between the germline ends. CDR3 sequence reads: CASSPQGYEQYF. Written as DNA, the CDR3 is TGTGCCAGCAGTCCCCAGGGCTACGAGCAGTACTTC.

The V call is TRBV5-4, the J call TRBJ1-2; 8 nucleotides line up with TRBD1. The CDR3 extends over 15 amino acids. The trim removed 4 bases at V and 8 bases at J, leaving 13 bases unmatched. CDR1 and CDR2 from the germline V gene are SGHNT and YYREEE (reference sequence). Here the CDR3 reads CASSDRDRSVKGYTF. The CDR3 DNA is TGTGCCAGCAGCGACCGGGACAGGAGCGTGAAGGGCTACACCTTC.

The genes are TRBV29-1 and TRBJ1-1; no definite D call. Germline V gives CDR1 SQVTM, CDR2 ANQGSEA. V was cut by 6 bases and J by 0 bases, with 11 bases left in between. This CDR3 is built from 13 residues. CDR3 residues: CSVGAGVNTEAFF. The CDR3 bases are TGCAGCGTGGGTGCGGGCGTGAACACTGAAGCTTTCTTT.